These 14 T cell receptor beta chains came from one sample sequenced in a study of shared clonotypes between healthy human individuals (dated by TCRdb to the early 2020s). The library came from the immunoSEQ multiplex PCR assay. TCRdb holds this immuneACCESS table with in-frame rearrangements only. Some clones are missing; in checked studies, unresolved V genes explain under half, and the rest has no known cause. The sample table lists 2 million to 3 million clones, 93% of them with a count of one. 0.36% of the sample belongs to the ten largest clones. The sample taken for sequencing was naive CD4+ T cells from PBMCs. According to the study, the label for this sample's cell subset or site signals: CD45RA+ positively selected. Receptors were obtained from a man younger than 35 in good health. Some clones in this sample may be carry-over from other donors' samples.

This clone has just one count. J is TRBJ1-2 and V is TRBV5-1, with unresolved D. Germline V gene lookup returns CDR1 SGHRS and CDR2 YFSETQ. V was shortened by 0 bases and J by 8 bases, with 8 bases between the two germline ends. This CDR3 comprises 12 residues. CDR3 residues: CASSLESGGYTF. CDR3 DNA sequence: TGCGCCAGCAGCTTGGAGAGTGGGGGCTACACCTTC.

The chain uses TRBV6-1 and TRBJ1-1, with D possibly being TRBD1 (5 bases). The length of the CDR3 is 15 residues. Per the germline V gene, CDR1 is MNHNS and CDR2 is SASEGT. Trimming removed 3 bases from V and 4 bases from J, with 15 bases in between. The CDR3 bases are TGTGCCAGCAGTGACCAGGGTCGGGTAGGCACTGAAGCTTTCTTT. It yields the protein CASSDQGRVGTEAFF.

To note about this clone: Other DNA sequences in the sample encode the same CDR3. V and J are TRBV5-1 and TRBJ2-7; D ambiguous. V lost 0 bases, J lost 0 bases, and 7 bases lay in between. Germline-derived CDR1 and CDR2 are SGHRS and YFSETQ. The CDR3 runs 14 residues. CDR3 in amino acids: CASSLVGDSYEQYF. The CDR3 nucleotides are TGCGCCAGCAGCTTGGTCGGTGACTCCTACGAGCAGTACTTC. The full variable domain, in which reference TRBV5-1 and TRBJ2-7 provide the parts outside the CDR3, is KAGVTQTPRYLIKTRGQQVTLSCSPISGHRSVSWYQQTPGQGLQFLFEYFSETQRNKGNFPGRFSGRQFSNSRSEMNVSTLELGDSALYLCASSLVGDSYEQYFGPGTRLTVT.

This clone was detected only once. The chain is built from TRBV4-3 and TRBJ2-2, with D possibly being TRBD2 (7 bases). Germline V lookup: CDR1 LGHNA, CDR2 YSLEER. The germline V and J ends were trimmed by 0 bases and 4 bases, with 24 bases remaining between them. The CDR3 extends over 20 amino acids. The CDR3 nucleotides read TGCGCCAGCAGCCAAGAAGCACAGGGAGGGAGCGCCTACATCACCGGGGAGCTGTTTTTT. This translates into CASSQEAQGGSAYITGELFF.

In the case of this clone: Other DNA sequences of this sample code for an identical CDR3. The genes are TRBV27 and TRBJ1-1, with D unclear. Germline V gene lookup returns CDR1 MNHEY and CDR2 SMNVEV (reference sequence). V was pared by 8 bases and J by 5 bases, with 15 bases between. This CDR3 comprises 13 residues. The CDR3 coding sequence is TGTGCCAGCTCCTTGGAGGGTGGGACTGAAGCTTTCTTT. It translates to CASSLEGGTEAFF.

The chain has TRBV7-3 and TRBJ2-3; TRBD2 matches at 7 bases. J was trimmed by 6 bases and V by 2 bases; bases with no gene match: 11. CDR1 and CDR2 from the germline V gene are SGHTA and FQGTGA. The CDR3 is 16 amino acids. CDR3 protein: CASSLLPAGLRDTQYF. The CDR3 DNA follows: TGTGCCAGCAGCTTACTACCAGCGGGATTACGGGATACGCAGTATTTT.

V usage is TRBV9 and J usage is TRBJ2-2; D remains unclear. The germline CDR1 and CDR2 sequences are SGDLS and YYNGEE. The CDR3 runs 14 residues. Trimming took off 0 bases at V and 6 bases at J, with 9 bases between the two ends. Here the CDR3 reads CASSVAGFAGELFF. The DNA of the CDR3 is TGTGCCAGCAGCGTAGCGGGTTTTGCCGGGGAGCTGTTTTTT.

The chain couples TRBV5-4 to TRBJ2-7; a weak D match, TRBD2 (5 bases). This CDR3 has 16 residues. The ends were cut back, 4 bases at V and 6 bases at J, with 23 bases in the middle. Germline loops: CDR1 SGHNT, CDR2 YYREEE (reference sequence). CDR3: CASSPGGWSPGSEQYF. The CDR3 DNA is TGTGCCAGCAGCCCGGGCGGGTGGAGCCCGGGGAGCGAGCAGTACTTC.

The chain has TRBV27 and TRBJ2-1; tentatively, D is TRBD2 (5 bases). The CDR3 is 17 residues long. Germline CDR1 and CDR2: MNHEY and SMNVEV (reference sequence). V lost 6 bases and J 0 bases, leaving 18 bases between the germline ends. CDR3 residues: CASRLGSALSSYNEQFF. The CDR3 DNA reads as TGTGCCAGCAGGCTGGGGAGCGCATTAAGCTCCTACAATGAGCAGTTCTTC.

The rearrangement joins TRBV29-1 to TRBJ2-5; 8 bases are shared with TRBD1. The CDR3 has 14 amino acids. The germline gives CDR1 SQVTM, CDR2 ANQGSEA. V shed 4 bases and J 1 base; nucleotides not matched to a gene: 5. CDR3 nucleotide sequence: TGCAGCGTTGCGGCCAGGGGGCCCCAAGAGACCCAGTACTTC. Translating gives CSVAARGPQETQYF.

This chain connects TRBV10-3 to TRBJ2-7; D uncertain. Germline-derived CDR1 and CDR2 are ENHRY and SYGVKD. V was clipped by 3 bases and J by 3 bases, with 6 bases between them. The CDR3 extends over 12 amino acids. The CDR3, as DNA: TGTGCCATCAGTGAATGGGACTACGAGCAGTACTTC. Its translation: CAISEWDYEQYF.

The gene calls are TRBV11-2 and TRBJ1-3; 7 bases line up with TRBD1. The end of the DNA aligns better with TRBJ2-2, so the J call may be wrong. The germline V gene encodes CDR1 SGHAT and CDR2 FQNNGV. CDR3 length equals 16 residues. CDR3 nucleotide sequence: TGTGCCAGCAGCTTGGGACAGTCGGGGCTCACCGGGGAGCTGTTTTTT. It is translated as CASSLGQSGLTGELFF.

The gene calls are TRBV19 and TRBJ2-3; D gene ambiguous. The germline V and J ends were trimmed by 0 bases and 2 bases, with 6 bases remaining between them. The CDR3 extends over 14 amino acids. In germline, CDR1 is LNHDA, CDR2 SQIVND (reference sequence). The CDR3 is CASSIDRITDTQYF. The CDR3 DNA follows: TGTGCCAGTAGTATAGATCGTATCACAGATACGCAGTATTTT.

The gene calls are TRBV28 and TRBJ2-2, with a possible D match to TRBD1 (7 bases). Per germline, CDR1 MDHEN and CDR2 SYDVKM. This CDR3 has 14 amino acids. V was shortened by 4 bases and J by 4 bases, with 10 bases between the two germline ends. The CDR3 loop reads CASSSGGSTGELFF. DNA of the CDR3: TGTGCCAGCAGTTCAGGGGGGAGCACCGGGGAGCTGTTTTTT.